This TCR beta chain is from a study of T-cell reconstitution after alpha-beta-depleted transplantation in children. The table lists this clonotype with many counts. This CDR3 region has 13 residues. V was shortened by 2 bases and J by 2 bases, with 8 bases between the two germline ends. Germline V gene sequence: CDR1 SQVTM, CDR2 ANQGSEA. Construction of the TCRbeta library involved unique molecular identifiers. One entry per CDR3 protein, called by TCRdb with MiXCR from the PCR reads. The repertoire has about 460,000 distinct CDR3 sequences, about 12% of them found once; the top ten carry 5% to 6%. The sequencing used PBMCs from the stem cell graft donor, collected from the stem cell graft. This rearrangement joins TRBV29-1 to TRBJ2-3; D could derive from TRBD1 or TRBD2 (5 bases each). The sequence came from a human donor who donated a stem cell graft to a child with combined immunodeficiency. The CDR3 coding sequence is TGCAGCGTTGAATGGGGGACCACAGATACGCAGTATTTT. The encoded protein is CSVEWGTTDTQYF.